Detailed here is one T cell receptor (beta chain). The sample is drawn from a study of control samples from healthy donors and cancer patients. Data came from immunoSEQ multiplex PCR; TCRdb stores just in-frame clones and leaves some out. The sample records 120,000 or so clones, roughly 87% being singletons. V lost 2 bases to trimming and J lost 0 bases, with 16 bases between them. The germline gives CDR1 MGHDK, CDR2 SYGVNS. The CDR3 has 18 amino acids. This chain joins TRBV25-1 and TRBJ2-2; D perhaps matches TRBD1 (6 bases). Sequencing input: blood. This receptor was obtained from a man younger than 30 in good health. CDR3 residues: CASSEGQPIFANTGELFF. Written as DNA, the CDR3 is TGTGCCAGCAGTGAAGGACAGCCCATCTTCGCGAACACCGGGGAGCTGTTTTTT.